This T cell receptor (beta chain) was found in a study of T-cell reconstitution after alpha-beta-depleted transplantation in children. In regard to this clonotype: Its specificity is not known.

Study results and limitations: Two months or so post-transplant, alpha-beta T cells reportedly derived from several hundred expanded graft clones. Once a year had passed after transplant, T-cell counts and diversity came mostly from newly produced T cells.

Preparation of the TCRbeta library was carried out with unique molecular identifiers. Using its own MiXCR run on the PCR reads, TCRdb lists one record per CDR3 protein. The table has under 250,000 distinct CDR3 sequences, 24% seen once. Germline V gene lookup returns CDR1 SNHLY and CDR2 FYNNEI. The CDR3 contains 10 residues. V gave up 6 bases and J gave up 3 bases, with 3 bases separating them. The V call is TRBV2, the J call TRBJ2-7; D not resolved. The receptor comes from a female patient aged 2-10 years who had a stem cell transplant for congenital amegakaryocytic thrombocytopenia, so the T cells may come from the graft donor. This sample comprised PBMCs, mostly from graft donor cells, obtained 360 days after TCRalphabeta/CD19-depleted stem cell transplant. DNA for the CDR3: TGTGCCAGCAGAGGCTACGAGCAGTACTTC. It specifies CASRGYEQYF.